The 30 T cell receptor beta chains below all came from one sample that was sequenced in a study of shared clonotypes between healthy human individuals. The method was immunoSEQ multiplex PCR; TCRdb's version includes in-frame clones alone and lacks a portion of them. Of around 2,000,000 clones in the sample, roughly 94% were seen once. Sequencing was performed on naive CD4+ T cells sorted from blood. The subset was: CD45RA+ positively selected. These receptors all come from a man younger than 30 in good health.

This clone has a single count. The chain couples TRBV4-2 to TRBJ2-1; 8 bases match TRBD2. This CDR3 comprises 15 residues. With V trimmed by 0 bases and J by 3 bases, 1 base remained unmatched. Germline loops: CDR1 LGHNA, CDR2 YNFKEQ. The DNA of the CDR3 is TGTGCCAGCAGCCAAGAAGCGGGGGTCTACAATGAGCAGTTCTTC. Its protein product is CASSQEAGVYNEQFF.

CDR3 nucleotide sequence: TGTGCTAGTGGCCTTCTAGGAACGCAGTATTTT. Translated: CASGLLGTQYF. The V gene is TRBV12-5, the J gene TRBJ2-3; D gene unclear. V was shortened by 6 bases and J by 9 bases, with 10 bases between the two germline ends. Germline CDR1 is LGHNT and CDR2 is FRNRAP. This CDR3 comprises 11 residues.

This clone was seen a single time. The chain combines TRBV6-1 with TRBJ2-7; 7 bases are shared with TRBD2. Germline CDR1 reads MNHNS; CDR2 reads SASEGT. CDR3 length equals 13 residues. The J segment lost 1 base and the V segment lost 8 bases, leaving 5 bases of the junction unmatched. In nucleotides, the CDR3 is TGTGCCAGCGCCTTCGGGGGGTCCTACGAGCAGTACTTC. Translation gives CASAFGGSYEQYF.

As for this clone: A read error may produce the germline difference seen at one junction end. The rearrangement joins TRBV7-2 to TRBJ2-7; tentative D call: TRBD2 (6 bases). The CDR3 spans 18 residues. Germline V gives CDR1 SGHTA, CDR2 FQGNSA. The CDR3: CASRLAPFGGGLGYEQYF. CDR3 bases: TGTGCCAGCAGATTAGCCCCCTTCGGAGGAGGGCTAGGGTACGAGCAGTACTTC.

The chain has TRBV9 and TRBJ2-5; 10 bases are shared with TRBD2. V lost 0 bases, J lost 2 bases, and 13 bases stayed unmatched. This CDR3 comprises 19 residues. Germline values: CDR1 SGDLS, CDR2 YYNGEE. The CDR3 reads CASSVGAGVAGGLQETQYF. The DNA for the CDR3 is TGTGCCAGCAGCGTAGGAGCGGGAGTAGCGGGGGGACTACAAGAGACCCAGTACTTC.

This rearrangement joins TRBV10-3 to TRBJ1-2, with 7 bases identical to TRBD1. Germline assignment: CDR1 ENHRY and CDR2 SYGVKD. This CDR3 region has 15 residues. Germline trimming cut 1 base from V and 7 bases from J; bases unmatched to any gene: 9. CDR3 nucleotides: TGTGCCATCAGTGAGTTGGAAAAGGGGGCGAGTGGCTACACCTTC. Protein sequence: CAISELEKGASGYTF.

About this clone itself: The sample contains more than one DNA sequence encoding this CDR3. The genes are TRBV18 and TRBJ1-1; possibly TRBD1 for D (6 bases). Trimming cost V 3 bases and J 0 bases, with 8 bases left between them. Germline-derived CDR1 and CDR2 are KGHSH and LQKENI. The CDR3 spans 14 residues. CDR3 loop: CASSPDRMNTEAFF. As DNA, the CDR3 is TGTGCCAGCTCACCCGACAGGATGAACACTGAAGCTTTCTTT.

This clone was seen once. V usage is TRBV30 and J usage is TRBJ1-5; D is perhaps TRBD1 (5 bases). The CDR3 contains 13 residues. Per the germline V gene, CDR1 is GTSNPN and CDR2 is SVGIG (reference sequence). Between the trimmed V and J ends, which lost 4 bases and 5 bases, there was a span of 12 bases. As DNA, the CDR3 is TGTGCCTGGAACGGCAGGGCTGATCAGCCCCAGCATTTT. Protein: CAWNGRADQPQHF.

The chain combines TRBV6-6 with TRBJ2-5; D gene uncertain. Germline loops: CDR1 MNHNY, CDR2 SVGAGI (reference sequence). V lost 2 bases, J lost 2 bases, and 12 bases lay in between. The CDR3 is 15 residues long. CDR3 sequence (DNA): TGTGCCAGCAGTTACGGTTCCCCGAAACAAGAGACCCAGTACTTC. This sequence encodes CASSYGSPKQETQYF.

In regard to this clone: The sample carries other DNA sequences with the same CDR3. CDR3 nucleotides: TGCGCCAGCAGCTTGGGACTAGCGGGGGCCACAGATACGCAGTATTTT. Translated: CASSLGLAGATDTQYF. The V call is TRBV5-1, the J call TRBJ2-3; TRBD2 aligns across 12 bases. The CDR3 length is 16 residues. V shed 0 bases and J 2 bases; nucleotides not matched to a gene: 1. CDR1 is SGHRS, CDR2 YFSETQ, per germline.

CDR3 coding DNA: TGTGCCAGCAGCTTAGAACTGGGACAGCCCCAGCATTTT. Encoded protein: CASSLELGQPQHF. This chain links TRBV11-1 with TRBJ1-5; unclear D gene. Germline V gives CDR1 SGHAT, CDR2 FQDESV (reference sequence). V lost 1 base and J 7 bases, leaving 8 bases between the germline ends. The CDR3 runs 13 residues.

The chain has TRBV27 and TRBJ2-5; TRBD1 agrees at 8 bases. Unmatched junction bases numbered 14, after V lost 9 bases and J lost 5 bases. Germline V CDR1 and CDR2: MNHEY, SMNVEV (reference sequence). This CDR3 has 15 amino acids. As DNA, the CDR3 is TGTGCCAGGGGAGCGGACAGGGATTGGGAGGAGACCCAGTACTTC. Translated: CARGADRDWEETQYF.

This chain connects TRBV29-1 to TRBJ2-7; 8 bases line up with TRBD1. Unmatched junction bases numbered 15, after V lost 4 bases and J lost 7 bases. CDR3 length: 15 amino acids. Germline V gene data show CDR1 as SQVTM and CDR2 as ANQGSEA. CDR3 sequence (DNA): TGCAGCGTTGGGTCGGGGACAGGTGGGGATCGGGAGCAGTACTTC. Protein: CSVGSGTGGDREQYF.

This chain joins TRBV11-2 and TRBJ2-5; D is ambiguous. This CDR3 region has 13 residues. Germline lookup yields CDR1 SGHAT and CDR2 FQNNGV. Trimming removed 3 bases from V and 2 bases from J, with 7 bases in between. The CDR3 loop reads CASSFGDQETQYF. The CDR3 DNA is TGTGCCAGCAGCTTTGGGGATCAAGAGACCCAGTACTTC.

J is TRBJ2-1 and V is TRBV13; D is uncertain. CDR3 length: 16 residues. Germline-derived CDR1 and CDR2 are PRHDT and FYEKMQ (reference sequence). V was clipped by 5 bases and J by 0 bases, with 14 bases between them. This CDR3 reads CASSPLTVSSYNEQFF. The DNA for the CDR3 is TGTGCCAGCAGCCCCCTGACCGTAAGCTCCTACAATGAGCAGTTCTTC. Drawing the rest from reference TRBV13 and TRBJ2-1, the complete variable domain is AAGVIQSPRHLIKEKRETATLKCYPIPRHDTVYWYQQGPGQDPQFLISFYEKMQSDKGSIPDRFSAQQFSDYHSELNMSSLELGDSALYFCASSPLTVSSYNEQFFGPGTRLTVL.

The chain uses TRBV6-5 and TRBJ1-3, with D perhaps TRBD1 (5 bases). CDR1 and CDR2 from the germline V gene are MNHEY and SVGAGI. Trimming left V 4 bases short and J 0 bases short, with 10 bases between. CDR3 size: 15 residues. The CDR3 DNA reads TGTGCCAGCAGTTTGGGACGGATCTCTGGAAACACCATATATTTT. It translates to CASSLGRISGNTIYF.

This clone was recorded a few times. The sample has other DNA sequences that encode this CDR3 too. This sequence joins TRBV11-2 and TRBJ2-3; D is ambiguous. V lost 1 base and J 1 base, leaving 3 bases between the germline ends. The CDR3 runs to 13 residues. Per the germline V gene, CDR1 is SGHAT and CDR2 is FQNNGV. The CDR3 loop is CASSLAGTDTQYF. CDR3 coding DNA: TGTGCCAGCAGCTTAGCGGGCACAGATACGCAGTATTTT.

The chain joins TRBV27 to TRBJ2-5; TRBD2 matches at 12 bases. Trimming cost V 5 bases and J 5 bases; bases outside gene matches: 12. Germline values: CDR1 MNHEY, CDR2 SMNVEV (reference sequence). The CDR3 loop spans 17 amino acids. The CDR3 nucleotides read TGTGCCAGCAGTCCCGGACTAGCGGGGACGAGGATGGAGACCCAGTACTTC. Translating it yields CASSPGLAGTRMETQYF.

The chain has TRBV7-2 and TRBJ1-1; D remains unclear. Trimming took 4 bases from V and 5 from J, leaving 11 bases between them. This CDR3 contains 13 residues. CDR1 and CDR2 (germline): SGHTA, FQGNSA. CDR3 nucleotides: TGTGCCAGCAGCTCCACGTATAAGACTGAAGCTTTCTTT. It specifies CASSSTYKTEAFF.

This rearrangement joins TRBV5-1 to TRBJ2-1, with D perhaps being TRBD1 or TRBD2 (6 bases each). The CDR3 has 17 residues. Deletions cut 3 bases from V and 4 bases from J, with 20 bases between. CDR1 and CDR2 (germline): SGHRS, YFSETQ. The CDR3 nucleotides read TGCGCCAGCAGCTACCTTCCTCAGGGGACTGGGTACAATGAGCAGTTCTTC. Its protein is CASSYLPQGTGYNEQFF.

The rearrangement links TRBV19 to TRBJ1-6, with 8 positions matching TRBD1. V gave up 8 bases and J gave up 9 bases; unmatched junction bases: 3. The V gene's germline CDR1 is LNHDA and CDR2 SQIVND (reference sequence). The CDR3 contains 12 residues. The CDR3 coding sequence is TGTGCCAGTGGACAGGGAGTTTCACCCCTCCACTTT. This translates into CASGQGVSPLHF.

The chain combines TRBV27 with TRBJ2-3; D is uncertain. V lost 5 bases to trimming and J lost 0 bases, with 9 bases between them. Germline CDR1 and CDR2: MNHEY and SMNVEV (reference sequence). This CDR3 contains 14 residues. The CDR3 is CASSPYRSTDTQYF. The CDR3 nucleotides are TGTGCCAGCAGTCCCTACCGAAGCACAGATACGCAGTATTTT.

Here the CDR3 DNA reads TGTGCCAGCACCGACCCTAGCGGGAGAGGAAGATACAATGAGCAGTTCTTC. It codes for CASTDPSGRGRYNEQFF. The genes are TRBV2 and TRBJ2-1; 10 bases agree with TRBD2. V lost 7 bases to trimming and J lost 4 bases; unmatched junction nucleotides: 13. The germline V gene has CDR1 SNHLY and CDR2 FYNNEI. CDR3 length equals 17 residues.

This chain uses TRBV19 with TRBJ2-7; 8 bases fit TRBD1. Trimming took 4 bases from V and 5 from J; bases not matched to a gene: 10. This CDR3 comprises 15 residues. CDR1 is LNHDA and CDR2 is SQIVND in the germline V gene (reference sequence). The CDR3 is CASSTSGTGVHEQYF. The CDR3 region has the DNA TGTGCCAGTAGTACCTCTGGGACAGGTGTCCACGAGCAGTACTTC.

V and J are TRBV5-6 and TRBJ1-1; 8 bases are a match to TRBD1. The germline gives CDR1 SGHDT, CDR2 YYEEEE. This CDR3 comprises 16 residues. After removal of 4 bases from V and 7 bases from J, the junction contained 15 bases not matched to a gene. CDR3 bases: TGTGCCAGCAGCGGCATGGACAGGGCGGGGTTGGGTGAAGCTTTCTTT. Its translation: CASSGMDRAGLGEAFF.

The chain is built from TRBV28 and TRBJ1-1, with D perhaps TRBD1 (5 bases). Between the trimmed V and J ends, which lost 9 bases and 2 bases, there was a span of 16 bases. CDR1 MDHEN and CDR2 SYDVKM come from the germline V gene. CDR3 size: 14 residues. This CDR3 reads CASWDPGGNTEAFF. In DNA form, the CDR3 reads TGTGCCAGTTGGGACCCCGGAGGCAACACTGAAGCTTTCTTT.

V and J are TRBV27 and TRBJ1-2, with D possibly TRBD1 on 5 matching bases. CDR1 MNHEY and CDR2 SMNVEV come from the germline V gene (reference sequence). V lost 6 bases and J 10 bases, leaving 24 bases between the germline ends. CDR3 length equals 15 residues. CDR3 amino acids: CASSPEEGRTGAYTF. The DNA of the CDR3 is TGTGCCAGCAGCCCGGAGGAGGGGCGAACGGGAGCCTACACCTTC.

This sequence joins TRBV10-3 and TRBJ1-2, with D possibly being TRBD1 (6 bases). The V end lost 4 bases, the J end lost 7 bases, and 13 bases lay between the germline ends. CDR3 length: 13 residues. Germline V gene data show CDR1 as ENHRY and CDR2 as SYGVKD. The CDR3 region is CAISAGGPGGYTF. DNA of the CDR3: TGTGCCATCAGTGCCGGGGGCCCTGGTGGCTACACCTTC.

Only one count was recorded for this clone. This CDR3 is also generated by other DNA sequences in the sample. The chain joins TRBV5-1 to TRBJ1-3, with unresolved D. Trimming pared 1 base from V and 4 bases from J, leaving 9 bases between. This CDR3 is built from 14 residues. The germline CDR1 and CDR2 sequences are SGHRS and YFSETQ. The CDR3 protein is CASSLPGSGNTIYF. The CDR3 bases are TGCGCCAGCAGCTTGCCGGGGTCGGGAAACACCATATATTTT.

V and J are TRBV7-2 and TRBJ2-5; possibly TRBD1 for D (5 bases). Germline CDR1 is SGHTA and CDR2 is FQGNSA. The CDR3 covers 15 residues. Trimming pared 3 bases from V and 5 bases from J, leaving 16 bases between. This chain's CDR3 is CASSFSGSKRETQYF. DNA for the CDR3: TGTGCCAGCAGCTTTTCAGGGTCCAAGAGGGAGACCCAGTACTTC.